The sequence of this T cell receptor (beta chain) was determined in a study of blood T cell repertoires in COVID-19. For the study at large: The analysed material was cDNA or gDNA that came from T cells, B-cell-depleted T cells, or PBMCs.

Libraries were prepared by immunoSEQ multiplex PCR; TCRdb keeps only in-frame clonotypes and omits some of them. The sample has under 150,000 clones, approximately 81% seen once; the top ten hold 3% to 3.5%. Sequencing was performed on peripheral blood. The clonotype originates from a man between 40 and 49 years old with acute or convalescent COVID-19.

The CDR3, as DNA: TGTGCCAGCTCACCCCTCGGGACAGGGGAACGAAAACTGTTTTTT. Amino acid sequence: CASSPLGTGERKLFF. This sequence joins TRBV18 and TRBJ1-4; 10 nucleotides align to TRBD1. In germline, CDR1 is KGHSH, CDR2 LQKENI. CDR3 length equals 15 residues. V trimming: 3 bases; J trimming: 10 bases; junction bases outside the gene matches: 8.